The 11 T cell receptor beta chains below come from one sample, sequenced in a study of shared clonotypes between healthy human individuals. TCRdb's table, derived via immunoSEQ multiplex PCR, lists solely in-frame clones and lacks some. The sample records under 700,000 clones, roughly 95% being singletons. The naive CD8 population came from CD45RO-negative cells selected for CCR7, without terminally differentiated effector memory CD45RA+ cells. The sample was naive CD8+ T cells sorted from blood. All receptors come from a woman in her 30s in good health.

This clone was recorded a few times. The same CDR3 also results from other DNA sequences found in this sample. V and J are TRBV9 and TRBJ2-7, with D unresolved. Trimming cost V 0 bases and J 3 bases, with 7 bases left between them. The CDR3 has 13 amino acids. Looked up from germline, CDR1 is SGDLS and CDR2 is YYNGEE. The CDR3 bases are TGTGCCAGCAGCGTAGGCCTTAGCTACGAGCAGTACTTC. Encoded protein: CASSVGLSYEQYF.

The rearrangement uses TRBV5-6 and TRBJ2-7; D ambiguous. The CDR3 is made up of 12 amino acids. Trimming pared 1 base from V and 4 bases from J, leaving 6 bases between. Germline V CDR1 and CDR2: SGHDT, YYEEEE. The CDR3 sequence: CASSLFAYEQYF. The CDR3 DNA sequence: TGTGCCAGCAGCTTGTTTGCGTACGAGCAGTACTTC. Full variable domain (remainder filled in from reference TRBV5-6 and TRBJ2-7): DAGVTQSPTHLIKTRGQQVTLRCSPKSGHDTVSWYQQALGQGPQFIFQYYEEEERQRGNFPDRFSGHQFPNYSSELNVNALLLGDSALYLCASSLFAYEQYFGPGTRLTVT.

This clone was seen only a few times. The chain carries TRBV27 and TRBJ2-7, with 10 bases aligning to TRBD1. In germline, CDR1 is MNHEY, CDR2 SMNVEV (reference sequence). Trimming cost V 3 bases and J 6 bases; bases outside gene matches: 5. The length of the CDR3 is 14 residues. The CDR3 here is CASSFGQGESEQYF. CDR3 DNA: TGTGCCAGCAGTTTCGGACAGGGGGAGAGCGAGCAGTACTTC.

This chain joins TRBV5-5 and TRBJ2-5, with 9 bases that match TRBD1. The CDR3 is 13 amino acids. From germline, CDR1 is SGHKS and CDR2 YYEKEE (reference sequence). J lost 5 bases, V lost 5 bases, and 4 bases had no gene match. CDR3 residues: CASRQQGAETQYF. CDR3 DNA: TGTGCCAGCAGGCAACAGGGGGCTGAGACCCAGTACTTC.

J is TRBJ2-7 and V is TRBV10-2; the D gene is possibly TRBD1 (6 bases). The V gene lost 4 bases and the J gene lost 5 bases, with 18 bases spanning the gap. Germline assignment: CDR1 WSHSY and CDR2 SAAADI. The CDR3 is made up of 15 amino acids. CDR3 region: CASSGGGHGGNEQYF. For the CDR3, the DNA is TGCGCCAGCAGTGGTGGGGGCCATGGTGGGAACGAGCAGTACTTC.

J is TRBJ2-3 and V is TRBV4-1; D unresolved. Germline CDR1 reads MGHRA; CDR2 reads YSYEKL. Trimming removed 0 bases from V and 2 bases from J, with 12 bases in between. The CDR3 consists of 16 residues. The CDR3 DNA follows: TGCGCCAGCAGCCAAGATTTTGGGGTCGCCACAGATACGCAGTATTTT. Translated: CASSQDFGVATDTQYF.

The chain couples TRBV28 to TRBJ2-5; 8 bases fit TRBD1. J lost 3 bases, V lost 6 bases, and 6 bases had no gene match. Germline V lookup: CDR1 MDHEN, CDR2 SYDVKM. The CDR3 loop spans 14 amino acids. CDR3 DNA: TGTGCCAGCAGCATCCAGACAGGGGAAGAGACCCAGTACTTC. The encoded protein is CASSIQTGEETQYF.

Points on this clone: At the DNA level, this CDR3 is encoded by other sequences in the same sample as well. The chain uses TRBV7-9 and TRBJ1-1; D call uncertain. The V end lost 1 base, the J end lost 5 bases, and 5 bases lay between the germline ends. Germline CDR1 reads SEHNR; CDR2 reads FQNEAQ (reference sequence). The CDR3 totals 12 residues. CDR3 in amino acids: CASSLGRTEAFF. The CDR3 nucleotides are TGTGCCAGCAGCTTAGGCAGGACTGAAGCTTTCTTT. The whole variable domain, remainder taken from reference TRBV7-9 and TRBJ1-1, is DTGVSQNPRHKITKRGQNVTFRCDPISEHNRLYWYRQTLGQGPEFLTYFQNEAQLEKSRLLSDRFSAERPKGSFSTLEIQRTEQGDSAMYLCASSLGRTEAFFGQGTRLTVV.

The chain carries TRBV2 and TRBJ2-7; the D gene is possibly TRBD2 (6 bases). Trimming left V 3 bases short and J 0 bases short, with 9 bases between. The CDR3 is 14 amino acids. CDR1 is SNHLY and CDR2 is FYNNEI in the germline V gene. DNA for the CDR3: TGTGCCAGCAGTGATTTCGGGAGCTCCTACGAGCAGTACTTC. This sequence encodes CASSDFGSSYEQYF.

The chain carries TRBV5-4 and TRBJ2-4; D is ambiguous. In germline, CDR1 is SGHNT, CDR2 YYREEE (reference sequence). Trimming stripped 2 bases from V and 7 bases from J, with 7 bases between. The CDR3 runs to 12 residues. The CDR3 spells CASSFSGNIQYF. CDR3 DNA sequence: TGTGCCAGCAGCTTTAGTGGGAACATTCAGTACTTC.

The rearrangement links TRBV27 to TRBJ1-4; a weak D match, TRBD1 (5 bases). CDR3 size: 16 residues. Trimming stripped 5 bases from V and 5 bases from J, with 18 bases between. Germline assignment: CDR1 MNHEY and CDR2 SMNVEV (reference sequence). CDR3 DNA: TGTGCCAGCAGTCCTCCCCCAGGGCGATTCAATGAAAAACTGTTTTTT. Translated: CASSPPPGRFNEKLFF.